This TCR beta chain was observed in a study of vaccination effects on CD4 cells after COVID-19. The wider study: Post-vaccine samples followed the second dose by a median of 72 days. Whole-study findings and limits: Clonal contraction was marked in infection- and vaccine-induced clones late after vaccination.

For this clone: The antigen is not known.

Clones were read by immunoSEQ multiplex PCR, and TCRdb kept only the in-frame ones, dropping some. The table includes over 25,000 clones, 60% to 80% detected once. Peptide-pool stimulation followed by sequencing identified expanded antigen-specific CD4+ clonotypes in the ViraFEST assay. Culture proceeded for approximately 10 days, and CD4+ T cells were then isolated. It was two doses of either the BNT162b2 or mRNA-1273 vaccine that participants received. Absence of prior SARS-CoV-2 infection characterized the vaccine recipients, who showed negative nucleocapsid antibodies. With approximately 9.8 ug/ml peptides and around 9.9 IU/ml IL-2, fewer than 2.5 million PBMC per well were cultured. This CDR3 is 11 amino acids long. Germline V CDR1 and CDR2: DFQATT, SNEGSKA (reference sequence). V lost 5 bases and J 8 bases, leaving 9 bases between the germline ends.

This chain links TRBV20-1 with TRBJ1-4, with no clear D. The sample in question was CD4+ T cells from PBMCs cultured with HCoV-229E spike peptides, obtained after COVID-19 vaccination. The TCR was taken from a human donor who received a COVID-19 vaccine. CDR3 DNA sequence: TGCAGTGCTCGGTTCTCAGAAAAACTGTTTTTT. Its protein is CSARFSEKLFF.